The clone carrying this TCR beta chain was observed a few times. Unique molecular identifiers were incorporated when the TCRbeta library was constructed. TCRdb re-analysed the PCR reads in MiXCR, keeping a single row per CDR3 protein. The table has about 610,000 distinct CDR3 sequences, under 12% seen once. The data originate from a study of T-cell reconstitution after alpha-beta-depleted transplantation in children. Germline CDR1 and CDR2: MNHEY and SVGEGT. CDR3 length equals 13 residues. Trimming cost V 6 bases and J 5 bases, with 11 bases left between them. This sequence originates from a human donor who donated a stem cell graft to a child with acute myeloid leukemia. Sample: PBMCs from the stem cell graft donor, taken from the stem cell graft. The gene calls are TRBV6-2 or TRBV6-3 and TRBJ2-1; D remains ambiguous. CDR3 sequence: CASSGVINNEQFF. The DNA for the CDR3 is TGTGCCAGCAGCGGCGTAATAAACAATGAGCAGTTCTTC.